This T cell receptor (beta chain) was sequenced in a study of blood T cell repertoires in COVID-19. The length of the CDR3 is 16 residues. V dropped 4 bases and J dropped 4; count of bases not matched to a gene: 9. CDR1 KGHDR and CDR2 SFDVKD come from the germline V gene. Sequencing used immunoSEQ multiplex PCR; TCRdb keeps in-frame clones, though not all of them. The sample holds about 140,000 clones, about four fifths seen once. This chain links TRBV24-1 with TRBJ2-7, with 10 nucleotides matching TRBD1. This TCR derives from an elderly man with acute or convalescent COVID-19. Sequenced input: peripheral blood. This CDR3 is CATSDPPGQGRYEQYF. CDR3 nucleotides: TGTGCCACCAGTGACCCGCCGGGACAGGGGAGGTACGAGCAGTACTTC.